The next 8 T cell receptor beta chains were all read from a single sample in a study of beta chain features in type 1 diabetes. The isolated RNA, all of it, was reverse transcribed, so expressed TCRB transcripts were what got sequenced. Assay: immunoSEQ multiplex PCR; the TCRdb copy retains only in-frame clones and omits some. The sample consists of hundreds of thousands of clones, approximately 9.9% of them appearing once. The source material was naive CD4+ T cells from blood. The source of these receptors is a woman aged 25-40 years in good health.

Written as DNA, the CDR3 is TGTGCCAGCAGTCTCCCGGGACAGGGTCGAAAGACCCAGTACTTC. Encoded protein: CASSLPGQGRKTQYF. This chain uses TRBV28 with TRBJ2-5, with 9 bases identical to TRBD1. J lost 6 bases, V lost 5 bases, and 10 bases had no gene match. Looked up from germline, CDR1 is MDHEN and CDR2 is SYDVKM. The CDR3 contains 15 residues. The full variable domain, with the rest looked up from reference TRBV28 and TRBJ2-5, is DVKVTQSSRYLVKRTGEKVFLECVQDMDHENMFWYRQDPGLGLRLIYFSYDVKMKEKGDIPEGYSVSREKKERFSLILESASTNQTSMYLCASSLPGQGRKTQYFGPGTRLLVL.

The rearrangement links TRBV29-1 to TRBJ2-1; 7 bases map to TRBD1. The CDR3 loop spans 13 amino acids. Germline V gene sequence: CDR1 SQVTM, CDR2 ANQGSEA. The trim removed 6 bases at V and 1 base at J, leaving 3 bases unmatched. Written as DNA, the CDR3 is TGCAGCGTAAACAGGGGTTCCTACAATGAGCAGTTCTTC. It translates to CSVNRGSYNEQFF.

The rearrangement joins TRBV5-1 to TRBJ2-7; tentative D call: TRBD1 (6 bases). Germline CDR1 and CDR2: SGHRS and YFSETQ. With 3 bases removed from V and 6 bases from J, the gap between germline ends came to 16 bases. The CDR3 runs to 14 residues. The CDR3 loop is CASSWGHGSPEQYF. As DNA, the CDR3 is TGCGCCAGCAGCTGGGGACATGGTTCCCCCGAGCAGTACTTC.

The rearrangement joins TRBV27 to TRBJ2-2; possible D gene TRBD2, 5 bases. V was pared by 2 bases and J by 6 bases, with 13 bases between. CDR3 length equals 15 residues. The germline gives CDR1 MNHEY, CDR2 SMNVEV (reference sequence). The CDR3 sequence is CASSLTDSPPGELFF. CDR3 bases: TGTGCCAGCAGTTTAACGGACTCCCCTCCCGGGGAGCTGTTTTTT.

This rearrangement joins TRBV7-3 to TRBJ2-3; TRBD2 agrees at 7 bases. The CDR3 is 13 residues long. Unmatched junction bases numbered 4, after V lost 6 bases and J lost 4 bases. Germline V gene sequence: CDR1 SGHTA, CDR2 FQGTGA. DNA for the CDR3: TGTGCCAGCAGTCGGGACTATCCAGATACGCAGTATTTT. Residues: CASSRDYPDTQYF.

This chain links TRBV30 with TRBJ2-7, with 11 bases lining up with TRBD2. The V and J ends lost 2 bases and 2 bases, in that order; junction bases with no gene match: 8. The length of the CDR3 is 16 residues. From germline, CDR1 is GTSNPN and CDR2 SVGIG (reference sequence). The CDR3 DNA follows: TGTGCCTGGAGTCAGACTAGCGGGGCCAGAACCTACGAGCAGTACTTC. Its translation: CAWSQTSGARTYEQYF.

The genes are TRBV7-9 and TRBJ1-1; D not resolved. CDR1 is SEHNR, CDR2 FQNEAQ, per germline (reference sequence). The CDR3 totals 14 residues. V was clipped by 5 bases and J by 0 bases, with 10 bases between them. The CDR3 is CASSPPRVNTEAFF. CDR3 nucleotide sequence: TGTGCCAGCAGCCCGCCTCGGGTGAACACTGAAGCTTTCTTT.

This clone was detected a few times. J is TRBJ1-5 and V is TRBV20-1, with D possibly TRBD1 on 5 matching bases. CDR1 is DFQATT, CDR2 SNEGSKA, per germline (reference sequence). The CDR3 is made up of 11 amino acids. V gave up 5 bases and J gave up 13 bases, with 15 bases separating them. The CDR3 coding sequence is TGCAGTGCTCTTTTCCGGGACTTACAGCATTTT. Encoded protein: CSALFRDLQHF.